These 30 T cell receptor beta chains came from one sample sequenced in a study of OX40 agonist ivuxolimab in advanced cancers. Sequencing was performed with immunoSEQ multiplex PCR; in TCRdb, only in-frame clones are kept and a portion is missing. The sample yields just under 95,000 clones, 87% seen once. The material was CD4+ or CD8+ T cells sorted from blood, obtained in a trial of the OX40 agonist ivuxolimab. The source of these receptors is an adult with an advanced solid tumor such as melanoma, head and neck, liver or kidney cancer.

The chain combines TRBV5-1 with TRBJ2-1; 7 bases fit TRBD2. J gave up 0 bases and V 1 base, and 4 bases lay outside the gene matches. Germline V gene sequence: CDR1 SGHRS, CDR2 YFSETQ. The CDR3 runs 16 residues. The CDR3 sequence is CASSLPAGSSYNEQFF. The DNA of the CDR3 is TGCGCCAGCAGCTTGCCAGCGGGGAGCTCCTACAATGAGCAGTTCTTC.

The table lists this clone with a count of one. The genes are TRBV7-9 and TRBJ2-2; TRBD2 matches 11 bases. V shed 5 bases, J shed 3 bases, and the junction held 2 bases outside the gene matches. This CDR3 spans 15 amino acids. From germline, CDR1 is SEHNR and CDR2 FQNEAQ (reference sequence). The CDR3 here is CASSTSGGHTGELFF. Here the CDR3 DNA reads TGTGCCAGCAGCACTAGCGGGGGACACACCGGGGAGCTGTTTTTT.

The gene calls are TRBV19 and TRBJ2-7, with D tentatively TRBD1 or TRBD2 (5 bases each). The CDR3 runs to 13 residues. The germline V and J ends were trimmed by 5 bases and 2 bases, with 10 bases remaining between them. Germline V gene data show CDR1 as LNHDA and CDR2 as SQIVND (reference sequence). As DNA, the CDR3 is TGTGCCAGTAGTGACGGGGCTGCCTACGAGCAGTACTTC. This gives the protein CASSDGAAYEQYF.

This clone was observed a handful of times. This chain links TRBV7-9 with TRBJ2-3; D is possibly TRBD1 or TRBD2 (6 bases each). The V and J ends lost 1 base and 6 bases respectively, with 11 bases between them. Germline assignment: CDR1 SEHNR and CDR2 FQNEAQ (reference sequence). This CDR3 has 14 amino acids. The CDR3 loop is CASSLGGASDTQYF. The CDR3 bases are TGTGCCAGCAGCTTAGGGGGGGCAAGCGATACGCAGTATTTT.

The chain links TRBV7-9 to TRBJ2-7, with D maybe TRBD1 (6 bases). The CDR3 sequence is 17 residues long. The germline V gene encodes CDR1 SEHNR and CDR2 FQNEAQ (reference sequence). V was clipped by 4 bases and J by 6 bases, with 25 bases between them. This CDR3 is CASSSPPGRGNYGEQYF. Written as DNA, the CDR3 is TGTGCCAGCAGCTCCCCCCCCGGCAGGGGAAATTACGGCGAGCAGTACTTC.

The chain couples TRBV19 to TRBJ1-1; D gene unclear. The CDR3 has 11 residues. Germline CDR1 reads LNHDA; CDR2 reads SQIVND (reference sequence). V shed 5 bases and J shed 5 bases, with 6 bases lying between them. CDR3 protein: CASSALTEAFF. As DNA, the CDR3 is TGTGCCAGTAGTGCTTTAACTGAAGCTTTCTTT.

The rearrangement links TRBV5-4 to TRBJ2-5; 7 bases align to TRBD2. J was trimmed by 0 bases and V by 7 bases; bases with no gene match: 9. The CDR3 covers 15 residues. Looked up from germline, CDR1 is SGHNT and CDR2 is YYREEE (reference sequence). The chain's CDR3 is CASSKPAGNQETQYF. CDR3 DNA: TGTGCCAGCTCCAAGCCAGCGGGGAACCAAGAGACCCAGTACTTC.

The chain links TRBV4-3 to TRBJ1-6; D is unclear. This CDR3 is 15 amino acids long. V dropped 0 bases and J dropped 6 bases, with 9 bases sitting between them. Germline CDR1 and CDR2: LGHNA and YSLEER. CDR3 region: CASSQDPLGNSPLHF. Written as DNA, the CDR3 is TGCGCCAGCAGCCAAGACCCCCTTGGTAATTCACCCCTCCACTTT.

The V call is TRBV4-2, the J call TRBJ1-2; D is unclear. The germline V gene has CDR1 LGHNA and CDR2 YNFKEQ. Trimming took off 4 bases at V and 8 bases at J, with 23 bases between the two ends. This CDR3 region has 16 residues. In DNA, the CDR3 is TGTGCCAGCAGCCCAAAGAATCAGTTTCTAACGAAGGGCTACACCTTC. It translates to CASSPKNQFLTKGYTF.

The V call is TRBV7-8, the J call TRBJ2-7; TRBD2 might be the D (5 bases). Looked up from germline, CDR1 is SGHVS and CDR2 is FQNEAQ. CDR3 length: 14 residues. V dropped 4 bases and J dropped 1 base, with 11 bases sitting between them. CDR3 DNA: TGTGCCAGCAGCTCGGAGGACGGATCCTACGAGCAGTACTTC. Protein product: CASSSEDGSYEQYF.

The CDR3: CAIREGRSSYNSPLHF. The DNA for the CDR3 is TGTGCCATCCGGGAAGGCAGGAGCTCCTATAATTCACCCCTCCACTTT. The chain recombines TRBV10-3 with TRBJ1-6; D call uncertain. Germline V gene data show CDR1 as ENHRY and CDR2 as SYGVKD. This CDR3 has 16 amino acids. Trimming stripped 8 bases from V and 0 bases from J, with 14 bases between.

The chain is built from TRBV19 and TRBJ1-1; 7 bases are shared with TRBD1. The trim removed 5 bases at V and 1 base at J, leaving 7 bases unmatched. The CDR3 contains 15 residues. Germline CDR1 reads LNHDA; CDR2 reads SQIVND (reference sequence). The CDR3 DNA follows: TGTGCCAGTAGTCCCAGGGACAGCCAGAACACTGAAGCTTTCTTT. Amino acids: CASSPRDSQNTEAFF.

Only a few counts were recorded for this clone. A junction end diverges from the germline sequence, so it may reflect a read error. The rearrangement joins TRBV7-7 to TRBJ1-6; D remains unclear. The CDR3 runs to 16 residues. Germline CDR1 SSHAT, CDR2 FNYEAQ (reference sequence). The CDR3 DNA follows: TGTGCTAGCAGCTTAGCGAGGGAAAGTGAAGATTCACCCCTCCACTTT. It codes for CASSLARESEDSPLHF. The full variable domain, rest sourced from reference TRBV7-7 and TRBJ1-6, is GAGVSQSPRYKVTKRGQDVTLRCDPISSHATLYWYQQALGQGPEFLTYFNYEAQPDKSGLPSDRFSAERPEGSISTLTIQRTEQRDSAMYRCASSLARESEDSPLHFGNGTRLTVT.

The chain couples TRBV21-1 to TRBJ2-7; the table's D call, TRBD1, was not checked against the DNA. TRBV21-1 is tagged as a pseudogene. This CDR3 has 17 residues. The CDR3 region is CASSANLQGLSHYEQYF. The CDR3 region has the DNA TGTGCCAGCAGCGCCAATCTACAGGGCCTAAGCCACTACGAGCAGTACTTC.

The chain uses TRBV6-6 and TRBJ1-1, with D possibly matching TRBD1 (5 bases). The CDR3 length is 15 residues. V was trimmed by 5 bases and J by 4 bases, leaving 17 bases between them. Germline-derived CDR1 and CDR2 are MNHNY and SVGAGI (reference sequence). CDR3 in DNA: TGTGCCAGCAGTCCGGTGGGGGTAGAGCGCACTGAAGCTTTCTTT. It yields the protein CASSPVGVERTEAFF.

This chain links TRBV11-3 with TRBJ2-7, with 10 bases matching TRBD1. V lost 5 bases and J lost 5; bases outside the gene matches: 6. The CDR3 contains 14 residues. Germline V gene sequence: CDR1 SGHNT, CDR2 YENEEA. The CDR3 protein is CASSLGTGDDEQYF. The CDR3 DNA is TGTGCCAGCAGCCTAGGGACAGGGGATGACGAGCAGTACTTC.

The chain is built from TRBV7-9 and TRBJ2-3; a possible D gene is TRBD1 (5 bases). Germline CDR1 SEHNR, CDR2 FQNEAQ (reference sequence). V was trimmed by 7 bases and J by 5 bases, leaving 13 bases between them. The length of the CDR3 is 13 residues. The DNA of the CDR3 is TGTGCCAGCAAGGGTGGGGCTGGAGATACGCAGTATTTT. This codes for CASKGGAGDTQYF.

The chain uses TRBV29-1 and TRBJ2-5; either TRBD1 or TRBD2 may supply D (6 bases each). The CDR3 sequence is 12 residues long. Deletions cut 7 bases from V and 5 bases from J, with 14 bases between. Germline assignment: CDR1 SQVTM and CDR2 ANQGSEA. In DNA, the CDR3 is TGCAGCGCCGAGGGGGGCCGGGAGACCCAGTACTTC. Protein product: CSAEGGRETQYF.

The chain has TRBV7-2 and TRBJ2-5; perhaps TRBD2 as D (5 bases). The ends were cut back, 6 bases at V and 5 bases at J, with 19 bases in the middle. The CDR3 extends over 15 amino acids. The germline V gene has CDR1 SGHTA and CDR2 FQGNSA. DNA for the CDR3: TGTGCCAGCAGGCCCCTTCTAGCTAGCAGGGAGACCCAGTACTTC. Translation: CASRPLLASRETQYF.

V is TRBV5-5 and J is TRBJ1-5; tentatively, D is TRBD1 (6 bases). The CDR3 consists of 14 residues. Germline CDR1 SGHKS, CDR2 YYEKEE (reference sequence). V was cut by 4 bases and J by 3 bases, with 11 bases left in between. In DNA, the CDR3 is TGTGCCAGCAGCCCGGACAGCTACAATCAGCCCCAGCATTTT. Translated: CASSPDSYNQPQHF. Looking up the rest from reference TRBV5-5 and TRBJ1-5 gives the full variable domain: DAGVTQSPTHLIKTRGQQVTLRCSPISGHKSVSWYQQVLGQGPQFIFQYYEKEERGRGNFPDRFSARQFPNYSSELNVNALLLGDSALYLCASSPDSYNQPQHFGDGTRLSIL.

The chain employs TRBV29-1 and TRBJ1-5; the D is unclear. The CDR3 has 12 residues. V was shortened by 4 bases and J by 4 bases, with 8 bases between the two germline ends. Germline V gives CDR1 SQVTM, CDR2 ANQGSEA. The CDR3 protein is CSVAAVNQPQHF. In DNA, the CDR3 is TGCAGCGTTGCTGCGGTGAATCAGCCCCAGCATTTT.

This sequence joins TRBV6-1 and TRBJ1-1, with 8 bases that match TRBD1. Trimming cost V 6 bases and J 7 bases; bases outside gene matches: 4. Germline CDR1 MNHNS, CDR2 SASEGT. The CDR3 totals 12 residues. CDR3 DNA sequence: TGTGCCAGCAGCCGGACAGGGAGTGAAGCTTTCTTT. It encodes CASSRTGSEAFF.

The J gene is TRBJ1-1, the V gene TRBV7-2; D unclear. The CDR3 loop spans 11 amino acids. V was pared by 7 bases and J by 1 base, with 4 bases between. Germline V gene sequence: CDR1 SGHTA, CDR2 FQGNSA. CDR3 sequence reads: CASTPNTEAFF. The CDR3 DNA is TGTGCCAGCACCCCGAACACTGAAGCTTTCTTT.

The chain joins TRBV9 to TRBJ2-3, with 8 bases identical to TRBD2. The CDR3 consists of 17 residues. The V and J ends lost 4 bases and 0 bases, in that order; junction bases with no gene match: 10. Per the germline V gene, CDR1 is SGDLS and CDR2 is YYNGEE. The CDR3 spells CASSFRSGVDSTDTQYF. As DNA, the CDR3 is TGTGCCAGCAGCTTTCGTAGCGGGGTTGATAGCACAGATACGCAGTATTTT.

The chain combines TRBV19 with TRBJ2-7; 9 nucleotides agree with TRBD1. This CDR3 spans 15 amino acids. Germline V gene lookup returns CDR1 LNHDA and CDR2 SQIVND (reference sequence). V dropped 6 bases and J dropped 1; count of bases not matched to a gene: 7. The CDR3 DNA is TGTGCCAGTAGCCCCGGGACAGGGAGATCCTACGAGCAGTACTTC. It yields the protein CASSPGTGRSYEQYF.

V usage is TRBV5-1 and J usage is TRBJ2-6; the D gene could be TRBD1 or TRBD2 (5 bases each). V was cut by 0 bases and J by 0 bases, with 7 bases left in between. Germline V gene sequence: CDR1 SGHRS, CDR2 YFSETQ. The length of the CDR3 is 16 residues. This CDR3 reads CASSLVGGSGANVLTF. In DNA, the CDR3 is TGCGCCAGCAGCTTGGTTGGGGGCTCTGGGGCCAACGTCCTGACTTTC.

The chain couples TRBV6-6 to TRBJ2-5, with D maybe TRBD1 (8 bases). The CDR3 spans 14 residues. V dropped 5 bases and J dropped 5 bases, with 15 bases sitting between them. The germline gives CDR1 MNHNY, CDR2 SVGAGI (reference sequence). The CDR3 nucleotides read TGTGCCAGCAGTGGCGGACAGGGAGGGGAGACCCAGTACTTC. It encodes CASSGGQGGETQYF.

The genes are TRBV29-1 and TRBJ2-2; no definite D call. CDR1 is SQVTM and CDR2 is ANQGSEA in the germline V gene. V was shortened by 5 bases and J by 13 bases, with 11 bases between the two germline ends. There are 10 residues in the CDR3. DNA for the CDR3: TGCAGCGTTCACGACCCCGGGCTGTTTTTT. As protein: CSVHDPGLFF.

The count of this clone is one. V gene TRBV11-1 combines with J gene TRBJ1-1; 9 bases match TRBD1. The CDR3 has 17 residues. V shed 0 bases and J 9 bases; nucleotides not matched to a gene: 14. CDR1 is SGHAT and CDR2 is FQDESV in the germline V gene (reference sequence). The CDR3 here is CASSLAGTGIGPTQAFF. CDR3 nucleotides: TGTGCCAGCAGCTTAGCCGGGACAGGGATCGGCCCAACACAAGCTTTCTTT.

V is TRBV11-3 and J is TRBJ2-3, with 15 bases identical to TRBD2. The V and J ends lost 5 bases and 5 bases, in that order; junction bases with no gene match: 5. Germline V gene sequence: CDR1 SGHNT, CDR2 YENEEA. The length of the CDR3 is 16 residues. The CDR3 here is CASSRTSGGAGDTQYF. CDR3 in DNA: TGTGCCAGCAGCCGGACTAGCGGGGGGGCGGGAGATACGCAGTATTTT.